This record covers a single T cell receptor beta chain. This clonotype has ten or more counts. The antigen it binds to is not known. The sample holds no much larger clone one base away, and base qualities are not on file. CDR1 and CDR2 are read off the germline V gene (reference sequence) as SEHNR and FQNEAQ. V and J are trimmed by 3 bases and 6 bases, and the gene matches miss 6 bases of the junction. The CDR3 numbers 14 residues from cysteine through phenylalanine. Just the 42-base CDR3 DNA is kept, in frame starting at base 1. This sample was included in a study of molecular identifiers for immune sequencing clone quantification (dated by TCRdb to about 2018). For the study in its entirety: In a replicate experiment, RNA from about 21,000 or 97,000 naive CD8 T cells was split into five aliquots, four of which were sequenced. This methods study used CD8 T cells to benchmark TCR RNA copy counting and molecular-identifier clustering-based TCR repertoire sequencing (MIDCIRS). Points the paper makes about the study in general: Without barcode sub-clustering, chimeric consensus sequences inflated TCR diversity; chimeras reached as high as 47%. The naive libraries included spiked-in Jurkat TCR RNA (about nine copies' worth), and this RNA is not part of the donor repertoire. About 3 recovered TCR RNA copies per cell were obtained by modeling, versus approximately 9 by digital PCR, implying a capture efficiency of 25% to 30%. Spiked-in Jurkat TCR RNA equal to a single cell's worth was reported to be detectable even within 1,200,000 naive CD8 T cells. The sizes of highly expanded clones could end up underestimated when identical TCR molecules share a barcode. In CMV-specific effector cells, clones with more than 20 RNA copies contained over 97% of molecules, whereas in naive cells such clones contained under 1% of molecules.

Libraries of naive CD8 T cells were built from around 20,000 to 1,000,000 sorted cells, with 10%, 30% or 50% of the purified RNA used. On a BD FACSAria II, naive CD8 T cells were FACS-sorted as CD8+CD4-CCR7+CD45RA+ and collected into RLT Plus buffer. To test detection sensitivity, Jurkat RNA equivalent to roughly nine TCR copies was spiked into samples of roughly 18,000-1,000,000 naive CD8 T cells. Enrichment of CD8 T cells was done with RosetteSep CD8+ T Cell Enrichment Cocktail plus Ficoll-Paque, and ACK red cell lysis came afterward. The library was obtained by PCR. For sequencing, an Illumina HiSeq 4000 was employed. Bulk TCR libraries were made following a previously described method, with the TCR primers given in Table S5. Total RNA was purified with the Qiagen AllPrep DNA/RNA kit. Before analysis, reads from multiple sequencing runs of the same library were pooled. In the source study's methods: Reads were retained only if their TCR constant sequence matched exactly, and those retained reads were trimmed to 150 nt and grouped according to their 12-nt molecular barcodes. Reads inside each barcode group were sub-clustered using a 15% Levenshtein threshold, and a quality-weighted consensus sequence was constructed for each RNA molecule. Non-functional sequences were discarded, and so were lower-count sequences lying one edit away from another sequence. Based on a fit of two negative binomial distributions, barcode sub-clusters having less than 20% of the maximum read count were discarded. TCRdb reprocessing: public reads trimmed at Q25 with fastp, clones called with MiXCR, in-frame beta chains kept. Each entry merges the rows of one CDR3 protein and shows their most common DNA and genes. These V and J calls originate from TCRdb's pipeline instead of the authors' own analysis. Here the sample has under 650,000 distinct CDR3 sequences; nearly 20% occur a single time. The leading ten clones occupy roughly 0.85% of the sample.

This clonotype originated in a human donor in good health. Some libraries in this study had Jurkat cell RNA spiked in. This sequence uses TRBV7-9 and TRBJ1-1; 8 bases in the middle match TRBD1. Sequences were obtained from naive CD8+ T cells from blood, with Jurkat cell RNA spiked in. In light of the paper, this sample's cell subset or site label describes: FACS-sorted CD8+CD4-CCR7+CD45RA+ naive T cells. The CDR3 has the sequence CASSLGQDWAEAFF. The DNA reads TGTGCCAGCAGCTTGGGACAGGATTGGGCTGAAGCTTTCTTT.